Below are 27 T cell receptor beta chains sequenced from a single sample in a study of regulatory T cells in long-lasting Graves disease. Construction of the TCR beta libraries employed iRepertoire HTBI primers in conjunction with Arm-PCR of CDR3 regions. TCRdb analysed the multiplex PCR reads with MiXCR anew, one entry per CDR3 protein. Of just over 600,000 distinct CDR3 sequences listed, roughly 15% are singletons. Time point of the sample: newly diagnosed GD, antithyroid drugs for less than 3 months. TCR sequences were obtained from RNA taken from PBMCs. These data are also associated with another study on T cells in Graves' hyperthyroidism and ophthalmopathy.

The starting material was peripheral blood mononuclear cells (PBMCs), obtained at new diagnosis, from a patient treated with antithyroid drugs. The receptors shown here come from a woman aged 25 to 39 with Graves disease.

Ten or more counts support this clonotype. The rearrangement uses TRBV7-2 and TRBJ2-3; D not resolved. Trimming took 1 base from V and 3 from J, leaving 2 bases between them. The CDR3 is made up of 12 amino acids. Germline CDR1 SGHTA, CDR2 FQGNSA. Here the CDR3 DNA reads TGTGCCAGCAGCTTAGAGACAGATACGCAGTATTTT. Its protein is CASSLETDTQYF.

This clonotype was observed a few times. V and J are TRBV18 and TRBJ1-1; D remains unclear. V was pared by 4 bases and J by 0 bases, with 12 bases between. Germline V gene lookup returns CDR1 KGHSH and CDR2 LQKENI. This CDR3 has 15 amino acids. The CDR3 spells CASSQETSMNTEAFF. The CDR3 nucleotides are TGTGCCAGCTCACAAGAGACATCGATGAACACTGAAGCTTTCTTT.

This clonotype was observed a few times. The chain joins TRBV6-2 or TRBV6-3 to TRBJ2-3, with TRBD2 matching 12 bases. The length of the CDR3 is 15 residues. The V segment lost 5 bases and the J segment 2 bases; nucleotides outside the gene matches: 2. Germline CDR1 MNHEY, CDR2 SVGEGT. Here the CDR3 DNA reads TGTGCCAGCAGTAGACTAGCGGGGGACACAGATACGCAGTATTTT. This translates into CASSRLAGDTDTQYF.

This clonotype was seen more than once but under ten times. This sequence joins TRBV27 and TRBJ2-3; 9 nucleotides line up with TRBD2. The CDR3 has 12 residues. CDR1 is MNHEY and CDR2 is SMNVEV in the germline V gene (reference sequence). V lost 6 bases to trimming and J lost 9 bases; unmatched junction nucleotides: 4. The CDR3 sequence is CASRPSGRTQYF. CDR3 bases: TGTGCCAGCAGACCCAGCGGGAGGACGCAGTATTTT.

This clonotype came up many times. V usage is TRBV2 and J usage is TRBJ2-7, with D perhaps TRBD1 or TRBD2 (5 bases each). Germline-derived CDR1 and CDR2 are SNHLY and FYNNEI. Trimming took 6 bases from V and 3 from J, leaving 18 bases between them. The CDR3 loop spans 15 amino acids. The CDR3: CASSRRDLSVYEQYF. Written as DNA, the CDR3 is TGTGCCAGCAGCCGCCGGGACCTGTCCGTCTACGAGCAGTACTTC.

This clonotype was seen ten or more times. This rearrangement joins TRBV29-1 to TRBJ2-1; D not resolved. In germline, CDR1 is SQVTM, CDR2 ANQGSEA. V lost 4 bases and J lost 4, with 5 bases in between. This CDR3 comprises 11 residues. CDR3 nucleotide sequence: TGCAGCGTTGCTCGGTACAATGAGCAGTTCTTC. The encoded protein is CSVARYNEQFF.

A few counts support this clonotype. J is TRBJ2-7 and V is TRBV15; D unresolved. CDR1 is LNHNV and CDR2 is YYDKDF in the germline V gene (reference sequence). V lost 4 bases and J lost 6, with 16 bases in between. The CDR3 length is 14 residues. CDR3 protein: CATSTGFSPGEQYF. As DNA, the CDR3 is TGTGCCACCAGCACCGGTTTTTCTCCTGGCGAGCAGTACTTC.

This clonotype was counted at least ten times. This rearrangement joins TRBV7-2 to TRBJ2-1; D remains ambiguous. Trimming stripped 0 bases from V and 0 bases from J, with 15 bases between. The CDR3 consists of 18 residues. Germline V gene sequence: CDR1 SGHTA, CDR2 FQGNSA. CDR3 sequence: CASSLANPLGVSYNEQFF. In DNA, the CDR3 is TGTGCCAGCAGCTTAGCTAACCCCCTAGGAGTCTCCTACAATGAGCAGTTCTTC.

This clonotype showed up just a few times. The V and J genes are TRBV5-1 and TRBJ2-1; perhaps TRBD1 as D (7 bases). The CDR3 length is 16 residues. V shed 0 bases and J shed 1 base, with 11 bases lying between them. Germline V gives CDR1 SGHRS, CDR2 YFSETQ. CDR3 nucleotide sequence: TGCGCCAGCAGCTTGGGGAGGGGACAGTCCTACAATGAGCAGTTCTTC. Translation gives CASSLGRGQSYNEQFF.

Concerning this clonotype itself: At one of its ends the junction is not consistent with the germline gene, which may arise from a read error. This chain uses TRBV29-1 with TRBJ1-2; D unresolved. This CDR3 region has 12 residues. Germline assignment: CDR1 SQVTM and CDR2 ANQGSEA. The CDR3 is CIVWEPESGYTF. In DNA, the CDR3 is TGCATCGTTTGGGAGCCTGAGTCTGGCTACACCTTC.

In this sample, this clonotype turned up a few times. V gene TRBV12-3 or TRBV12-4 combines with J gene TRBJ1-1; 7 positions match TRBD1. CDR3 length: 15 residues. V lost 3 bases to trimming and J lost 0 bases; unmatched junction nucleotides: 4. The CDR3 region has the DNA TGTGCCAGCAGTTTTTCCCAGGGGGTGAACACTGAAGCTTTCTTT. Its translation: CASSFSQGVNTEAFF.

This clonotype appeared many times. The V call is TRBV18, the J call TRBJ2-7; D call uncertain. Looked up from germline, CDR1 is KGHSH and CDR2 is LQKENI. The CDR3 extends over 12 amino acids. V was cut by 8 bases and J by 4 bases, with 12 bases left in between. The CDR3 protein is CASSLLSYEQYF. DNA for the CDR3: TGTGCCAGCAGCTTATTAAGTTACGAGCAGTACTTC.

This clonotype occurred many times. The chain carries TRBV29-1 and TRBJ2-1; 11 bases are a match to TRBD1. The CDR3 extends over 13 amino acids. J was trimmed by 8 bases and V by 4 bases; bases with no gene match: 4. Germline CDR1 SQVTM, CDR2 ANQGSEA. The CDR3 sequence: CSVAWDRGYEQFF. The CDR3 nucleotides are TGCAGCGTTGCATGGGACAGGGGGTATGAGCAGTTCTTC.

This rearrangement joins TRBV10-1 to TRBJ2-2; D might be TRBD2 (6 bases). The CDR3 spans 14 residues. Germline V gives CDR1 WNHNN, CDR2 SYGVQD (reference sequence). The V end lost 6 bases, the J end lost 6 bases, and 14 bases lay between the germline ends. CDR3 coding DNA: TGCGCCAGCAGGCGAACTAGCCTGGCCGGGGAGCTGTTTTTT. It is translated as CASRRTSLAGELFF.

This rearrangement joins TRBV29-1 to TRBJ2-6; 9 bases match TRBD1. With 5 bases clipped from V and 3 bases from J, the junction kept 5 bases outside the gene matches. Germline V gives CDR1 SQVTM, CDR2 ANQGSEA. This CDR3 is built from 15 residues. Here the CDR3 reads CSVTGTGSGANVLTF. CDR3 nucleotide sequence: TGCAGCGTTACCGGGACAGGGAGTGGGGCCAACGTCCTGACTTTC.

To note about this clonotype: A much bigger clone sits one base away, suggesting this may be a read error. CDR3 in amino acids: CASRVTVINYGYTF. As DNA, the CDR3 is TGTGCCAGCAGGGTGACAGTGATCAACTATGGCTACACCTTC. V gene TRBV28 combines with J gene TRBJ1-2, with D possibly TRBD1 on 5 matching bases. V lost 6 bases and J 2 bases, leaving 13 bases between the germline ends. Germline V lookup: CDR1 MDHEN, CDR2 SYDVKM. This CDR3 has 14 amino acids.

This clonotype was counted ten times or more. The chain carries TRBV7-2 and TRBJ1-5, with D possibly TRBD1 on 6 matching bases. The ends were cut back, 5 bases at V and 5 bases at J, with 16 bases in the middle. The CDR3 runs 15 residues. Germline V gene data show CDR1 as SGHTA and CDR2 as FQGNSA. The CDR3 region is CASSPSRGVDQPQHF. The CDR3 nucleotides are TGTGCCAGCAGCCCCTCCAGGGGTGTAGATCAGCCCCAGCATTTT.

This clonotype was seen repeatedly, ten times or more. This chain links TRBV28 with TRBJ2-7; 12 nucleotides line up with TRBD2. The CDR3 totals 16 residues. Germline CDR1 reads MDHEN; CDR2 reads SYDVKM. With 5 bases clipped from V and 4 bases from J, the junction kept 9 bases outside the gene matches. CDR3 sequence reads: CASSIQNGLAGYEQYF. CDR3 coding DNA: TGTGCCAGCAGTATCCAAAACGGACTAGCGGGATACGAGCAGTACTTC.

This clonotype was seen repeatedly, ten times or more. The CDR3 protein is CASAYSGYTEAFF. In DNA, the CDR3 is TGTGCCAGCGCCTATTCAGGGTACACTGAAGCTTTCTTT. This sequence joins TRBV12-3 or TRBV12-4 and TRBJ1-1; D is possibly TRBD1 (5 bases). V was shortened by 8 bases and J by 3 bases, with 13 bases between the two germline ends. This CDR3 is built from 13 residues.

This clonotype was detected many times. CDR3 nucleotide sequence: TGTGCCAGCAGCTCCCGGCCAGGGTTCAACTACGAGCAGTACTTC. This codes for CASSSRPGFNYEQYF. V gene TRBV7-6 combines with J gene TRBJ2-7, with D possibly matching TRBD1 (5 bases). Germline CDR1 reads SGHVS; CDR2 reads FNYEAQ. The length of the CDR3 is 15 residues. V dropped 4 bases and J dropped 3 bases, with 16 bases sitting between them.

In its sample, this clonotype was seen many times. The chain uses TRBV5-1 and TRBJ2-7; D may be TRBD1 or TRBD2 (5 bases each). The CDR3 sequence is 13 residues long. Trimming removed 8 bases at V and 2 bases at J, with 14 bases between. In germline, CDR1 is SGHRS, CDR2 YFSETQ. Here the CDR3 DNA reads TGCGCCAGTTGCCGGGACGTCACCTACGAGCAGTACTTC. It codes for CASCRDVTYEQYF.

This clonotype showed up just a few times. This could be a read error, since a much larger clone is one nucleotide away. This chain joins TRBV12-3 or TRBV12-4 and TRBJ1-1; TRBD1 agrees at 8 bases. This CDR3 is built from 12 residues. Trimming at V came to 5 bases and at J to 7 bases, leaving 3 bases not matched to a gene. CDR3 coding DNA: TGTGCCAGCAGTCCGACAGGGGATGAAGCTTTCTTT. Translating gives CASSPTGDEAFF.

This clonotype was observed a few times. The chain combines TRBV7-8 with TRBJ1-5; perhaps TRBD1 as D (5 bases). Germline CDR1 reads SGHVS; CDR2 reads FQNEAQ. V shed 5 bases and J shed 2 bases, with 19 bases lying between them. This CDR3 region has 17 residues. As DNA, the CDR3 is TGTGCCAGCAGCCTCAATGGTGGGGGGTTGGGCAATCAGCCCCAGCATTTT. It encodes CASSLNGGGLGNQPQHF.

This clonotype was seen once. The chain links TRBV20-1 to TRBJ2-3; maybe TRBD1 (6 bases). This CDR3 contains 15 residues. CDR1 is DFQATT and CDR2 is SNEGSKA in the germline V gene (reference sequence). Trimming left V 3 bases short and J 6 bases short, with 19 bases between. The CDR3 is CSARVTGTGPDTQYF. Here the CDR3 DNA reads TGCAGTGCTAGGGTGACAGGTACCGGTCCGGATACGCAGTATTTT.

This clonotype was seen more than once but under ten times. The V call is TRBV29-1, the J call TRBJ2-3, with D possibly matching TRBD1 (5 bases). Deletions cut 5 bases from V and 2 bases from J, with 8 bases between. Germline CDR1 reads SQVTM; CDR2 reads ANQGSEA. This CDR3 region has 12 residues. The CDR3 DNA is TGCAGCGTTTCCAGGGACACAGATACGCAGTATTTT. Residues: CSVSRDTDTQYF.

With regard to this clonotype: The germline gene is not matched at one end of the junction; a read error may be the cause. V gene TRBV28 combines with J gene TRBJ1-1; a weak D match, TRBD1 (5 bases). The CDR3 extends over 14 amino acids. Germline assignment: CDR1 MDHEN and CDR2 SYDVKM. The CDR3 loop is CASSLSSGRTGAFF. DNA for the CDR3: TGTGCCAGCAGTTTATCATCGGGGCGCACTGGAGCTTTCTTT.

The chain links TRBV28 to TRBJ1-2; 9 positions match TRBD1. Trimming took 7 bases from V and 5 from J; bases not matched to a gene: 8. The CDR3 extends over 14 amino acids. Germline V CDR1 and CDR2: MDHEN, SYDVKM. CDR3 loop: CASTLQGARYGYTF. CDR3 in DNA: TGTGCCAGCACTCTACAGGGGGCGAGGTATGGCTACACCTTC.